The next 9 T cell receptor beta chains were all read from a single sample in a study of T cell clones after liver transplantation. Sequenced by immunoSEQ multiplex PCR; TCRdb stores in-frame clones only, minus some. Among roughly 80,000 clones listed, over 65% were seen once. This specimen was CD4+ T cells from blood, taken at the 22-month timepoint. The source is a human patient who received a liver transplant. Some of the T cells may derive from the graft donor.

The chain recombines TRBV15 with TRBJ1-4; D gene ambiguous. V dropped 0 bases and J dropped 5 bases, with 10 bases sitting between them. The germline V gene encodes CDR1 LNHNV and CDR2 YYDKDF (reference sequence). This CDR3 is built from 15 residues. The CDR3 region has the DNA TGTGCCACCAGCAGAGAGATGGGTTCGAATGAAAAACTGTTTTTT. This gives the protein CATSREMGSNEKLFF. The variable domain in full, with the rest retrieved from reference TRBV15 and TRBJ1-4, is DAMVIQNPRYQVTQFGKPVTLSCSQTLNHNVMYWYQQKSSQAPKLLFHYYDKDFNNEADTPDNFQSRRPNTSFCFLDIRSPGLGDTAMYLCATSREMGSNEKLFFGSGTQLSVL.

This sequence joins TRBV5-1 and TRBJ1-5; no firm D call. Germline assignment: CDR1 SGHRS and CDR2 YFSETQ. The CDR3 length is 13 residues. Between the trimmed V and J ends, which lost 0 bases and 4 bases, there was a span of 5 bases. The CDR3 here is CASSLAGNQPQHF. As DNA, the CDR3 is TGCGCCAGCAGCTTGGCCGGAAATCAGCCCCAGCATTTT.

J is TRBJ1-1 and V is TRBV18; possible D gene TRBD1, 5 bases. The germline V gene encodes CDR1 KGHSH and CDR2 LQKENI. There are 16 residues in the CDR3. With 3 bases removed from V and 1 base from J, the gap between germline ends came to 15 bases. CDR3 protein: CASSPNPGRENTEAFF. CDR3 nucleotides: TGTGCCAGCTCACCGAATCCGGGACGAGAGAACACTGAAGCTTTCTTT.

This clone appeared a single time. The chain is built from TRBV29-1 and TRBJ1-4, with D unresolved. This CDR3 comprises 12 residues. CDR1 is SQVTM, CDR2 ANQGSEA, per germline. Deletions cut 8 bases from V and 8 bases from J, with 15 bases between. Here the CDR3 reads CSYSTGGEKLFF. The CDR3 nucleotides read TGCAGCTATTCCACGGGCGGGGAAAAACTGTTTTTT.

The rearrangement links TRBV28 to TRBJ2-1; D not certain. V was clipped by 1 base and J by 9 bases, with 7 bases between them. The length of the CDR3 is 12 residues. Germline V CDR1 and CDR2: MDHEN, SYDVKM. The DNA for the CDR3 is TGTGCCAGCAGTTTATTCGGTCGTGAGCAGTTCTTC. This sequence encodes CASSLFGREQFF.

The V and J genes are TRBV6-5 and TRBJ2-7; a weak D match, TRBD2 (6 bases). Trimming removed 2 bases from V and 5 bases from J, with 13 bases in between. The CDR3 spans 14 residues. Germline V lookup: CDR1 MNHEY, CDR2 SVGAGI. The CDR3 region is CASSYGGSAHEQYF. The CDR3 DNA sequence: TGTGCCAGCAGTTACGGGGGGTCCGCTCACGAGCAGTACTTC.

The CDR3 DNA follows: TGTGCCAGCAGCCAACAGGGGGAGCTGTTTTTT. This translates into CASSQQGELFF. The chain links TRBV2 to TRBJ2-2; D is unresolved. The CDR3 sequence is 11 residues long. Trimming pared 6 bases from V and 8 bases from J, leaving 7 bases between. CDR1 and CDR2 (germline): SNHLY, FYNNEI.

The chain joins TRBV15 to TRBJ1-2; tentative D call: TRBD1 (5 bases). Per germline, CDR1 LNHNV and CDR2 YYDKDF (reference sequence). This CDR3 is 18 amino acids long. V shed 0 bases and J shed 4 bases, with 21 bases lying between them. CDR3 protein: CATSRDLLGSTGGYGYTF. CDR3 nucleotide sequence: TGTGCCACCAGCAGAGATCTCTTGGGGTCCACTGGGGGCTATGGCTACACCTTC.

CDR3 nucleotides: TGTGCCAGCAGCCCCCTCGCAGGTGCGGGGGAGCAGTACTTC. Amino acids: CASSPLAGAGEQYF. This chain links TRBV14 with TRBJ2-7; D is possibly TRBD2 (6 bases). Per germline, CDR1 SGHDN and CDR2 FVKESK. Between the trimmed V and J ends, which lost 4 bases and 7 bases, there was a span of 17 bases. This CDR3 is 14 amino acids long.